These T cell receptor beta chains were read from a single sample in a study of regulatory T cells in long-lasting Graves disease. TCRdb used MiXCR to reprocess the multiplex PCR reads, holding one entry per CDR3 protein. The sample shows approximately 540,000 distinct CDR3 sequences, 9.5% to 15% of them seen only once. The same sample was also studied in work on T cells in Graves' hyperthyroidism and ophthalmopathy.

Material: peripheral blood mononuclear cells (PBMCs), obtained at new diagnosis, from a patient treated with antithyroid drugs. Receptors originate from a woman aged 25 to 39 with Graves disease. Each CDR3 is given with its conserved first and last residue. The D gene is left open where the match is weak. The size of a clone is reported for some rows only, either as once, few or many, or as a class for expanded clones.

TRBD2	many	TRBJ2-7	TRBV7-2	TGTGCCAGCAGCGACTCTAGCGGGCGCTACGAGCAGTACTTC	CASSDSSGRYEQYF
.	many	TRBJ2-5	TRBV28	TGTGCCAGCAGTTTAAGCGCTTCAGAGACCCAGTACTTC	CASSLSASETQYF
.	many	TRBJ2-1	TRBV11-3	TGTGCCAGCAGCCTGACAGGACTCGAGCAGTTCTTC	CASSLTGLEQFF
.	many	TRBJ1-5	TRBV30	TGTGCCTGGAGGGGCCCCACGATGAATAGCAATCAGCCCCAGCATTTT	CAWRGPTMNSNQPQHF
.	many	TRBJ1-1	TRBV4-1	TGCGCCAGCAGCCAAGATAGGGCCCTGAACACTGAAGCTTTCTTT	CASSQDRALNTEAFF
TRBD1	many	TRBJ1-2	TRBV27	TGTGCCAGCAGTTCTATCGGACAGGACTATGGCTACACCTTC	CASSSIGQDYGYTF
.	many	TRBJ2-2	TRBV27	TGTGCCAGCAGTTTATGGGGGGCGAGCACCGGGGAGCTGTTTTTT	CASSLWGASTGELFF
.	few	TRBJ2-4	TRBV25-1	TGTGCCAGCATTCTGACACCTCTCAGTGACATTCAGTACTTC	CASILTPLSDIQYF
TRBD1	few	TRBJ2-7	TRBV18	TGTGCCAGCTCACCGGACAGGCAGTACGAGCAGTACTTC	CASSPDRQYEQYF
.	many	TRBJ2-1	TRBV20-1	TGCAGTGCCCGAGTAAGCGGATTATCCTACAATGAGCAGTTCTTC	CSARVSGLSYNEQFF
.	.	TRBJ1-2	TRBV10-3	TGTGCCATCAGTACGGGCGTTACTAACTATGGCTACACCTTC	CAISTGVTNYGYTF
.	few	TRBJ1-6	TRBV30	TGTGCCTGTTACCGGGGCCAGAGTTCACCCCTCCACTTT	CACYRGQSSPLHF
.	few	TRBJ2-5	TRBV18	TGTGCCAGCTCTACGGGAATCCAAGAGACCCAGTACTTC	CASSTGIQETQYF
.	few	TRBJ2-5	TRBV7-9	TGTGCCAGCAGCCAAACAGATATCGTATGGGGGGAGACCCAGTACTTC	CASSQTDIVWGETQYF
.	many	TRBJ1-1	TRBV4-3	TGCGCCAGCAGCCGAAGTGCGACAGTGAACACTGAAGCTTTCTTT	CASSRSATVNTEAFF
.	many	TRBJ2-6	TRBV28	TGTGCCAGCAGTTTCTCCAACTACCGCCTAGGGTATGGGGCCAACGTCCTGACTTTC	CASSFSNYRLGYGANVLTF
TRBD1	many	TRBJ2-1	TRBV15	TGTGCCACCAGCAGATTCCGCAGGGGGTCCTCCTACAATGAGCAGTTCTTC	CATSRFRRGSSYNEQFF
TRBD2	many	TRBJ2-4	TRBV7-2	TGTGCCAGCAGTGGGGGGGGTTACGGCAAAAACATTCAGTACTTC	CASSGGGYGKNIQYF
.	many	TRBJ2-1	TRBV18	TGTGCCAGCTCACCACCAAGTGGGTTTGTCTACAATGAGCAGTTCTTC	CASSPPSGFVYNEQFF
.	.	TRBJ2-7	TRBV2	TGTGCCAGCGGACGGGACACGGATCGGGAGCAGTACTTC	CASGRDTDREQYF
.	many	TRBJ2-1	TRBV12-5	TGTGCTAGTGGTTTGGGACAGTCCCCATACAATGAGCAGTTCTTC	CASGLGQSPYNEQFF
.	.	TRBJ2-3	TRBV12-3/TRBV12-4	TGTGCCAGCAGCCAGCGGACGACTGATACGCAGTATTTT	CASSQRTTDTQYF
.	few	TRBJ2-2	TRBV24-1	TGTGCCACCAGTGATTGGGTCGGGGAGCTGTTTTTT	CATSDWVGELFF
.	many	TRBJ2-7	TRBV5-1	TGCGCCAGCAGCTTTGACGAATCCTACGAGCAGTACTTC	CASSFDESYEQYF
.	many	TRBJ2-7	TRBV6-2/TRBV6-3	TGTGCCAGCAGTTACTCGACAGTCTTTTCCTACGAGCAGTACTTC	CASSYSTVFSYEQYF
.	few	TRBJ1-4	TRBV15	TGTGCCACCAGCAGCCACCGGGACGGACTTGAAAAACTGTTTTTT	CATSSHRDGLEKLFF
TRBD2	many	TRBJ2-7	TRBV20-1	TGCAGTGCTGGACGACTAGCCCATGCGACCTCGAACTACGAGCAGTACTTC	CSAGRLAHATSNYEQYF
.	many	TRBJ1-1	TRBV20-1	TGCAGTGCTATCAACACTGAAGCTTTCTTT	CSAINTEAFF
.	many	TRBJ2-7	TRBV20-1	TGCAGTGCTAGGGTCGGATACTCCTACGAGCAGTACTTC	CSARVGYSYEQYF
.	.	TRBJ2-7	TRBV11-3	TGTGCCAGCAGCTTGGCCCAGATTGGCTACGAGCAGTACTTC	CASSLAQIGYEQYF
TRBD1	.	TRBJ1-1	TRBV29-1	TGCAGCGTTAACAGGGGGCAGAGTGAAGCTTTCTTT	CSVNRGQSEAFF
TRBD2	many	TRBJ2-7	TRBV7-9	TGTGCCAGCAGCCCAACTAGCGGGGTCTTCGAGCAGTACTTC	CASSPTSGVFEQYF
TRBD2	once	TRBJ2-7	TRBV7-3	TGTGCCAGCAGCTTAAATGCGCGGGAGAGGCAGTACTTC	CASSLNARERQYF
TRBD2	many	TRBJ2-7	TRBV11-2	TGTGCCAGTGGACCGACTAGCGGCTCCTACGAGCAGTACTTC	CASGPTSGSYEQYF
.	.	TRBJ2-5	TRBV18	TGTGCCAGCCACCGGGCCGGGGGTGGAGAAGAGACCCAGTACTTC	CASHRAGGGEETQYF
.	many	TRBJ1-1	TRBV9	TGTGCCAGCAGCGTAGACGGGGTGAAGAACACTGAAGCTTTCTTT	CASSVDGVKNTEAFF
TRBD1	few	TRBJ1-3	TRBV24-1	TGTGCCACCAGTGATGGGACAGCCTCTGGAAACACCATATATTTT	CATSDGTASGNTIYF
TRBD2	many	TRBJ2-7	TRBV6-1	TGTGCCAGCAAAAATAGCGGGGTTAAGGGACCCTACGAGCAGTACTTC	CASKNSGVKGPYEQYF
.	.	TRBJ1-5	TRBV19	TGTGGGCGCAATCAGCCCCAGCATTTT	CGRNQPQHF
.	few	TRBJ1-1	TRBV5-1	TGCGCCAGCAGCCCAGAACAAGGGGGGGTCACTGAAGCTTTCTTT	CASSPEQGGVTEAFF
.	many	TRBJ2-7	TRBV28	TGTGCCAGCAGTTCCGGGAACTTGGGGAGCTCCTACGAGCAGTACTTC	CASSSGNLGSSYEQYF
.	many	TRBJ2-7	TRBV11-2	TGTGCCAGCAGCTTAGGTTACGGAGGAAGGAGCGAGCAGTACTTC	CASSLGYGGRSEQYF
.	many	TRBJ2-3	TRBV12-3/TRBV12-4	TGTGCCAGCAGTTTATCTCTGGGCCTCAGCACAGATACGCAGTATTTT	CASSLSLGLSTDTQYF
.	many	TRBJ2-6	TRBV6-2/TRBV6-3	TGTGCCAGCAGGAGGGCTGGGGCCAACGTCCTGACTTTC	CASRRAGANVLTF
TRBD1	few	TRBJ1-2	TRBV19	TGTGCCAGTATGGGGGACAGGGCCCCCTATGGCTACACCTTC	CASMGDRAPYGYTF
TRBD2	many	TRBJ2-3	TRBV19	TGTGCCAGTAGCGGACAAGGGAACGAGGGACTAGCGGGATGGTTTGGCACAGATACGCAGTATTTT	CASSGQGNEGLAGWFGTDTQYF
.	.	TRBJ2-7	TRBV18	TGTGCCAGCTCACCACCAACTAGTGGGGCCTACGAGCAGTACTTC	CASSPPTSGAYEQYF
.	.	TRBJ2-1	TRBV19	TGTGCCAGTAGTATTCATCAAAACAATGAGCAGTTCTTC	CASSIHQNNEQFF
.	.	TRBJ2-3	TRBV7-9	TGTGCCAGCAGCTTAGTTCTACTAGACCCAAGCACAGATACGCAGTATTTT	CASSLVLLDPSTDTQYF
.	many	TRBJ1-2	TRBV12-3/TRBV12-4	TGTGCCAGCAGTTCCCACGTGGCCCCGGTGGGGAACTATGGCTACACCTTC	CASSSHVAPVGNYGYTF
.	many	TRBJ2-5	TRBV15	TGTGCCACCAGCCGTCCGGGACGGGGGATTGGAGAGACCCAGTACTTC	CATSRPGRGIGETQYF
.	many	TRBJ1-1	TRBV27	TGTGCCAGCAGTCCGGTTCTCCAGGGCACTGAAGCTTTCTTT	CASSPVLQGTEAFF
TRBD1	many	TRBJ2-5	TRBV12-3/TRBV12-4	TGTGCCAGCAGTTCCGGGGACAGCCTTCAAGAGACCCAGTACTTC	CASSSGDSLQETQYF
.	.	TRBJ2-1	TRBV6-5	TGTGCCAGCAGTTACCAGGTCTACAATGAGCAGTTCTTC	CASSYQVYNEQFF